The rows below give T cell receptor beta chains drawn from one sample of a study of molecular identifiers for immune sequencing clone quantification. TCRdb independently ran MiXCR on the PCR reads; one entry per CDR3 protein. The sample includes 550,000 to 750,000 distinct CDR3 sequences, about 20% of them seen just once. Sequenced: naive CD8+ T cells from blood, with Jurkat cell RNA spiked in. The receptors here all came from a human donor in good health. Some libraries in this study had Jurkat cell RNA spiked in. Each CDR3 is given with its conserved first and last residue. D genes are given only for firm matches. The size field is filled for only some rows; it gives once, few, many or a size class.

TRBV19	few	-	TRBJ1-5	CASSIGGTNQPQHF	TGTGCCAGTAGTATCGGGGGGACCAATCAGCCCCAGCATTTT
TRBV7-9	few	-	TRBJ2-7	CASSSSETDPLGEQYF	TGTGCCAGCAGCTCCAGTGAGACAGATCCCCTTGGGGAGCAGTACTTC
TRBV18	-	TRBD1	TRBJ2-3	CASSPRTGTQYF	TGTGCCAGCTCACCAAGGACAGGTACGCAGTATTTT
TRBV6-5	many	-	TRBJ1-2	CASSYGTGTAYGYTF	TGTGCCAGCAGTTATGGTACAGGGACGGCCTATGGCTACACCTTC
TRBV3-1	few	-	TRBJ1-4	CASSQDKGEKLFF	TGTGCCAGCAGCCAAGATAAGGGTGAAAAACTGTTTTTT
TRBV19	many	TRBD1	TRBJ1-4	CASSFYQGADEKLFF	TGTGCCAGTAGTTTCTACCAGGGGGCAGATGAAAAACTGTTTTTT
TRBV13	few	-	TRBJ2-1	CASSKDGNNEQFF	TGTGCCAGCAGCAAGGACGGAAACAATGAGCAGTTCTTC
TRBV6-5	many	-	TRBJ2-7	CASSYGSGSTYEQYF	TGTGCCAGCAGTTACGGTAGTGGCAGTACCTACGAGCAGTACTTC
TRBV6-1	many	TRBD1	TRBJ2-7	CASSEGTGANYEQYF	TGTGCCAGCAGTGAAGGTACAGGGGCGAACTACGAGCAGTACTTC
TRBV10-2	few	-	TRBJ2-7	CASSAGTPSEQYF	TGCGCCAGCAGTGCCGGGACACCTTCCGAGCAGTACTTC
TRBV4-3	many	-	TRBJ1-1	CASSQDRGIEAFF	TGCGCCAGCAGCCAAGACAGAGGGATCGAAGCTTTCTTT
TRBV4-1	many	TRBD1	TRBJ1-2	CASSQDTSTGGIYGYTF	TGCGCCAGCAGCCAAGATACCTCGACAGGGGGCATCTATGGCTACACCTTC
TRBV7-9	-	-	TRBJ2-7	CASSPPLEGPGLAEQYF	TGTGCCAGCAGCCCTCCGCTTGAGGGACCCGGGCTTGCCGAGCAGTACTTC
TRBV6-5	few	-	TRBJ2-1	CASSYSAWTAYNEQFF	TGTGCCAGCAGTTACTCGGCTTGGACAGCTTACAATGAGCAGTTCTTC
TRBV4-3	many	-	TRBJ1-3	CASSQDWAAISSGNTIYF	TGCGCCAGCAGCCAAGATTGGGCAGCGATCAGCTCTGGAAACACCATATATTTT
TRBV19	-	-	TRBJ2-7	CASAPGAQNEQYF	TGTGCCAGTGCCCCAGGGGCCCAGAACGAGCAGTACTTC
TRBV27	-	TRBD2	TRBJ2-5	CASTMSGGQETQYF	TGTGCCAGCACTATGTCGGGGGGGCAAGAGACCCAGTACTTC
TRBV5-1	few	TRBD1	TRBJ1-1	CASSEGDRQNTEAFF	TGCGCCAGCAGCGAGGGGGACAGACAGAACACTGAAGCTTTCTTT
TRBV27	few	TRBD1	TRBJ1-2	CASSRGDGADYGYTF	TGTGCCAGCAGCAGGGGGGACGGGGCAGACTATGGCTACACCTTC
TRBV19	many	-	TRBJ2-3	CASRTAGRALDTQYF	TGTGCCAGTAGAACCGCCGGACGAGCCTTGGATACGCAGTATTTT
TRBV7-3	once	-	TRBJ2-1	CASSRELADNEQFF	TGTGCCAGCAGCCGAGAGTTGGCGGACAATGAGCAGTTCTTC
TRBV4-3	-	-	TRBJ2-7	CASSQGSRGNSYEQYF	TGCGCCAGCAGCCAAGGGTCTAGGGGTAACTCCTACGAGCAGTACTTC
TRBV4-3	-	-	TRBJ2-2	CASSQDPNLNRGGELFF	TGCGCCAGCAGCCAAGATCCAAACCTTAATAGGGGGGGGGAGCTGTTTTTT
TRBV20-1	many	TRBD1	TRBJ2-3	CSAPGTGDTDTQYF	TGCAGTGCCCCAGGGACAGGAGACACAGATACGCAGTATTTT
TRBV19	many	TRBD1	TRBJ1-5	CASSIGTGGNQPQHF	TGTGCCAGCAGTATAGGGACAGGGGGCAATCAGCCCCAGCATTTT
TRBV7-2	-	-	TRBJ2-2	CASSPLVGGPGGELFF	TGTGCCAGCAGCCCCCTTGTGGGGGGGCCCGGTGGGGAGCTGTTTTTT
TRBV20-1	few	TRBD2	TRBJ2-1	CSARSGSNNEQFF	TGCAGTGCTAGAAGCGGGAGTAATAATGAGCAGTTCTTC
TRBV4-3	many	-	TRBJ2-2	CASSQDSTGLGTGELFF	TGCGCCAGCAGCCAAGATAGCACAGGCTTGGGCACCGGGGAGCTGTTTTTT
TRBV6-1	many	-	TRBJ2-7	CASSETVIISYEQYF	TGTGCCAGCAGTGAAACAGTGATTATCTCCTACGAGCAGTACTTC
TRBV6-2/TRBV6-3	-	TRBD2	TRBJ2-3	CASSYLWTSGGLPDTQYF	TGTGCCAGCAGTTACCTGTGGACTAGCGGGGGTCTCCCAGATACGCAGTATTTT
TRBV9	many	-	TRBJ2-1	CASSVYMGSSYNEQFF	TGTGCCAGCAGCGTATATATGGGAAGCTCCTACAATGAGCAGTTCTTC
TRBV6-5	many	-	TRBJ2-3	CASSYGLEMAGRTDTQYF	TGTGCCAGCAGTTACGGCCTGGAGATGGCGGGGCGCACAGATACGCAGTATTTT
TRBV19	many	-	TRBJ2-2	CASSIRAGELFF	TGTGCCAGTAGCATACGTGCCGGGGAGCTGTTTTTT
TRBV12-3/TRBV12-4	many	-	TRBJ2-5	CASTKTRRGETQYF	TGTGCCAGCACCAAGACAAGGAGGGGGGAGACCCAGTACTTC
TRBV7-9	many	-	TRBJ2-7	CASSLEVSYEQYF	TGCGCCAGCAGCTTGGAGGTCTCCTACGAGCAGTACTTC
TRBV19	few	TRBD1	TRBJ2-5	CASSIRDRGAETQYF	TGTGCCAGTAGTATCCGGGACAGGGGTGCGGAGACCCAGTACTTC
TRBV5-5	many	-	TRBJ1-1	CASSPEAGAGNTEAFF	TGTGCCAGCAGCCCAGAGGCGGGCGCGGGTAACACTGAAGCTTTCTTT
TRBV12-3/TRBV12-4	many	-	TRBJ1-1	CASSLVMRGAVGTEAFF	TGTGCCAGCAGTTTAGTTATGCGGGGCGCCGTGGGCACTGAAGCTTTCTTT
TRBV29-1	many	-	TRBJ2-1	CSVGGWDEQFF	TGCAGCGTTGGGGGGTGGGATGAGCAGTTCTTC
TRBV27	few	TRBD1	TRBJ1-5	CASRPGTGENQPQHF	TGTGCCAGCAGACCAGGGACAGGGGAGAATCAGCCCCAGCATTTT
TRBV7-7	few	TRBD2	TRBJ2-2	CASSPRGLVGTGELFF	TGTGCCAGCAGCCCACGTGGACTAGTCGGGACCGGGGAGCTGTTTTTT
TRBV20-1	many	-	TRBJ2-7	CSARSLGGGAGTTSSYEQYF	TGCAGTGCTAGATCTCTGGGGGGGGGCGCCGGGACTACCTCCTCCTACGAGCAGTACTTC
TRBV7-9	many	-	TRBJ2-7	CASSPGPNSYEQYF	TGTGCCAGCAGCCCTGGACCGAACTCCTACGAGCAGTACTTC
TRBV18	-	-	TRBJ2-7	CASSLDGILVRGISYNEQYF	TGTGCCAGCTCACTTGATGGGATCCTCGTCCGGGGTATTTCCTACAATGAGCAGTACTTC
TRBV29-1	many	TRBD2	TRBJ2-3	CSTGLAESTDTQYF	TGCAGCACGGGACTAGCGGAAAGCACAGATACGCAGTATTTT
TRBV4-1	many	TRBD2	TRBJ2-3	CASSRGLADTDTQYF	TGCGCCAGCAGCCGCGGACTAGCCGACACAGATACGCAGTATTTT
TRBV25-1	many	-	TRBJ2-1	CASSEPDNEQFF	TGTGCCAGCAGTGAACCTGACAATGAGCAGTTCTTC
TRBV20-1	many	TRBD1	TRBJ2-4	CSARGRQAKNIQYF	TGCAGTGCGAGGGGGCGGCAGGCCAAAAACATTCAGTACTTC